Sequencing of this TCR beta chain was carried out in a study of beta chain features in type 1 diabetes. From germline, CDR1 is SGHTA and CDR2 FQGNSA. Trimming cost V 4 bases and J 9 bases; bases outside gene matches: 7. This CDR3 spans 15 amino acids. The authors reverse transcribed all of the isolated RNA, so sequencing captured expressed TCRB transcripts. Naive, central memory and regulatory T cell samples came to a mean of around 3.5 million reads. Sequencing was performed with immunoSEQ multiplex PCR; in TCRdb, only in-frame clones are kept and a portion is missing. The table lists some 150,000 clones, about 13% of them singletons. In its sample, this clone was seen a few times. No antigen is known for it. Findings of the study overall: Among all four CD4+ subsets, Type 1 diabetes patients had TCRB CDR3s that were moderately but significantly shorter. Among patients, naive, central memory and Treg TCRB repertoires appeared more similar than among healthy donors.

V usage is TRBV7-2 and J usage is TRBJ1-6; TRBD1 matches 9 bases. The sequenced material came from central memory CD4+ T cells from blood. This receptor was taken from a man between 18 and 35 years old with type 1 diabetes. CDR3 DNA sequence: TGTGCCAGCAGCTCACCGGGACAGGGCCTTTCACCCCTCCACTTT. Protein sequence: CASSSPGQGLSPLHF.